This T cell receptor (beta chain) was documented in a study of T-cell memory formation after mild COVID-19. Study results and limitations: Some clones that responded were present in memory (sampled pre-infection), which suggests cross-reactive memory joined. Later expanders leaned toward CD4+, whereas clones contracting from day 15 to 85 were balanced CD4/CD8. SARS-CoV-2 specificity of second-wave clones peaking day 37 was unconfirmed.

A note on this clonotype: Its antigen is currently unknown.

TCRdb re-called the 5' RACE reads through MiXCR, storing one row per CDR3 protein. The sample has roughly 250,000 distinct CDR3 sequences, 16% seen once. CDR3 length: 19 amino acids. V dropped 3 bases and J dropped 3; count of bases not matched to a gene: 18. Germline V gene data show CDR1 as LGHNA and CDR2 as YSLEER. This clonotype was obtained from a man between 18 and 35 years old who had mild COVID-19 (a few samples of this study predate the infection). Cell type and time point are not known. The gene calls are TRBV4-3 and TRBJ1-2; 8 nucleotides agree with TRBD1. The sample comprised PBMCs or a T cell subset sorted from them (not recorded which). The chain's CDR3 is CASSQTRTGSDSRYYGYTF. The DNA for the CDR3 is TGCGCCAGCAGCCAGACCCGGACAGGGTCAGACTCCAGATACTATGGCTACACCTTC.